The T cell receptor (beta chain) under discussion was sequenced for a study of cytomegalovirus exposure and HLA in healthy donors. Study-wide context: Unique TCR beta sequences numbering some 120 million came from around 180 million T cells in an earlier analysis. Study conclusions and caveats: Links to common viral pathogens appeared, in a later analysis, for several of the most significant clusters. Listed as cytomegalovirus-associated were approximately 160 TCR beta chains.

13 Jbeta primers and 60 Vbeta primers were used for the PCR. The method was immunoSEQ multiplex PCR; TCRdb's version includes in-frame clones alone and lacks a portion of them. The profile shows over 60,000 clones, about 75% of them singletons. Notes on this clone: Its antigen is still unknown.

This CDR3 contains 13 residues. Trimming stripped 6 bases from V and 3 bases from J, with 12 bases between. Germline V gene lookup returns CDR1 LNHDA and CDR2 SQIVND (reference sequence). Sequenced material: PBMCs. This chain uses TRBV19 with TRBJ2-7; tentatively, D is TRBD1 (6 bases). The clonotype was recovered from a man in his 70s in good health and CMV-seronegative. This CDR3 is CASRKTGFYEQYF. The CDR3 coding sequence is TGTGCCAGTAGGAAGACAGGATTCTACGAGCAGTACTTC.